Presented here are 4 T cell receptor beta chains from one specimen sequenced in a study of read filtering for tumor transcriptome and immune sequencing. This library used about 360 ng RNA and molecular barcoded adaptors spanning alpha/delta and beta/gamma chains. TCRdb called the reads again in MiXCR, with one record for every CDR3 protein. The table lists approximately 59,000 distinct CDR3 sequences, 12% of them singletons, with 16% in the top ten. The sequenced sample was a population of CD138-negative cells sorted from bone marrow. The receptors originated from a donor over 35 with multiple myeloma.

This clonotype was detected only a few times. This chain links TRBV7-9 with TRBJ1-1; D possibly corresponds to TRBD1 (6 bases). V shed 1 base and J shed 4 bases, with 7 bases lying between them. This CDR3 has 13 amino acids. Germline V gene data show CDR1 as SEHNR and CDR2 as FQNEAQ (reference sequence). The CDR3 reads CASSLGGLTEAFF. The CDR3 DNA follows: TGTGCCAGCAGCTTAGGGGGGCTCACTGAAGCTTTCTTT.

On this clonotype: At one end the junction does not follow the germline gene, possibly because of a read error. This CDR3 reads CASRERGVDTEAVF. The DNA of the CDR3 is TGTGCCAGCAGAGAAAGGGGAGTGGACACTGAAGCTGTCTTT. The J gene is TRBJ1-1, the V gene TRBV13; maybe TRBD1 (5 bases). The length of the CDR3 is 14 residues. The germline V gene encodes CDR1 PRHDT and CDR2 FYEKMQ (reference sequence).

The V gene is TRBV24-1, the J gene TRBJ2-2; D is tentatively TRBD1 or TRBD2 (5 bases each). Germline V gene lookup returns CDR1 KGHDR and CDR2 SFDVKD. The length of the CDR3 is 15 residues. The V and J ends lost 3 bases and 6 bases respectively, with 13 bases between them. The CDR3 region is CATSDPGTLAGELFF. CDR3 nucleotides: TGTGCCACCAGTGATCCCGGGACCCTCGCCGGGGAGCTGTTTTTT.

At least ten counts were recorded for this clonotype. The genes are TRBV6-4 and TRBJ1-1; D is ambiguous. Trimming stripped 3 bases from V and 6 bases from J, with 11 bases between. The length of the CDR3 is 13 residues. The V gene's germline CDR1 is MRHNA and CDR2 SNTAGT. CDR3 sequence reads: CASSEGEKAEAFF. The CDR3 DNA reads TGTGCCAGCAGTGAGGGAGAAAAGGCTGAAGCTTTCTTT.